The clone carrying this T cell receptor (beta chain) was seen a handful of times. The CDR3 has 14 amino acids. V was clipped by 1 base and J by 13 bases, with 17 bases between them. In germline, CDR1 is SGHDT, CDR2 YYEEEE. The data belong to a study of T cells after yellow fever vaccination. Study background: With SMART-Seq v4 Ultra Low Input, the fractions containing low cell numbers were prepared.

Template switching by 5'RACE produced TCR cDNA, adding a universal primer site and UMIs. TCRdb re-analysed the 5' RACE reads in MiXCR, keeping a single row per CDR3 protein. The sample yields about 320,000 distinct CDR3 sequences, around 11% seen once. The clonotype was recovered from a man aged 18 to 29 who received the YFV17D yellow fever vaccine. Source: CD4+ T cells sorted from PBMCs, taken 45 days after the yellow fever booster vaccination. The chain combines TRBV5-6 with TRBJ2-2; D not resolved. The CDR3 loop reads CASSLTGSESGLFF. The DNA for the CDR3 is TGTGCCAGCAGCTTGACGGGCAGTGAGTCGGGGCTGTTTTTT.